Sequencing of this TCR beta chain was carried out in a study of T-cell memory formation after mild COVID-19. Details on this clonotype: Antigen specificity is unknown.

MiXCR, applied by TCRdb to the 5' RACE reads, yields one record per CDR3 protein. The table lists around 300,000 distinct CDR3 sequences, roughly 13% of them singletons. The germline CDR1 and CDR2 sequences are SGHAT and FQDESV (reference sequence). With V trimmed by 5 bases and J by 3 bases, 13 bases remained unmatched. This CDR3 is built from 18 residues. Study-wide points: Shrinking CD4+ clones were chiefly CM and EM; CD8+ ones were chiefly EMRA.

Sequenced: PBMCs or a T cell subset sorted from them (not recorded which). The TCR originated in a man in his late teens or twenties who had mild COVID-19 (a few samples of this study predate the infection). Cell type and time point are not known. The chain employs TRBV11-1 and TRBJ2-3, with TRBD1 identical over 11 bases. The CDR3 DNA reads as TGTGCCAGCAGCCCAGCACCCGGACAGGGGGCGGGAACAGATACGCAGTATTTT. Its translation is CASSPAPGQGAGTDTQYF. The whole variable domain, filled in from reference TRBV11-1 and TRBJ2-3, reads EAEVAQSPRYKITEKSQAVAFWCDPISGHATLYWYRQILGQGPELLVQFQDESVVDDSQLPKDRFSAERLKGVDSTLKIQPAELGDSAMYLCASSPAPGQGAGTDTQYFGPGTRLTVL.